The sequence of this TCR beta chain was determined in a study of glioma-infiltrating T cells after dendritic cell vaccination. Points from the study as a whole: TCR clonality showed no direct relationship with survival.

Deletions cut 6 bases from V and 2 bases from J, with 13 bases between. The CDR3 runs to 14 residues. Germline CDR1 and CDR2: MDHEN and SYDVKM. Of note for this clone: Its matching antigen is unknown.

As for time point: after dendritic cell vaccination, including at tumor progression/relapse. The immunoSEQ assay amplified TCRB CDR3 from up to roughly 2 ug DNA. Profiled with immunoSEQ multiplex PCR; TCRdb holds only in-frame clones, not every one. The repertoire holds approximately 110,000 clones, with 90% as singletons. The rearrangement uses TRBV28 and TRBJ1-2, with D possibly being TRBD1 (6 bases). The source was blood, collected after dendritic cell vaccination. The sequence was collected from a human donor with glioblastoma. This chain's CDR3 is CASSVTGLNYGYTF. CDR3 nucleotide sequence: TGTGCCAGCAGCGTGACAGGATTAAACTATGGCTACACCTTC.